A single sample gave rise to the 16 T cell receptor beta chains below, sequenced in a study of control samples from healthy donors and cancer patients. This table comes from immunoSEQ multiplex PCR, and its TCRdb copy is limited to in-frame clones, with some not included. Among some 95,000 clones listed, 92% were seen once. The sample consisted of blood. The receptors come from a human donor in good health. The donor label of this sample is uncertain.

The chain carries TRBV9 and TRBJ2-3, with a weak D call TRBD2 (7 bases). CDR3 length equals 16 residues. Trimming cost V 0 bases and J 0 bases, with 11 bases left between them. Germline CDR1 is SGDLS and CDR2 is YYNGEE. CDR3 DNA: TGTGCCAGCAGCGTAGGGGAGGGGGGGAGCACAGATACGCAGTATTTT. Its translation: CASSVGEGGSTDTQYF.

The V gene is TRBV5-1, the J gene TRBJ2-1; TRBD1 matches 8 bases. Germline assignment: CDR1 SGHRS and CDR2 YFSETQ. V was clipped by 1 base and J by 6 bases; unmatched bases: 6. This CDR3 spans 15 amino acids. For the CDR3, the DNA is TGCGCCAGCAGCTTGAGCGGACAGGGAGGCAATGAGCAGTTCTTC. It yields the protein CASSLSGQGGNEQFF.

V and J are TRBV7-9 and TRBJ1-2; unclear D gene. This CDR3 is built from 15 residues. Germline loops: CDR1 SEHNR, CDR2 FQNEAQ (reference sequence). V lost 7 bases and J lost 0, with 15 bases in between. DNA for the CDR3: TGTGCCAGCACCGACGGTTGGGCTACTAACTATGGCTACACCTTC. It specifies CASTDGWATNYGYTF.

This clone has only one observation. The chain couples TRBV2 to TRBJ1-3; D gene uncertain. CDR1 is SNHLY, CDR2 FYNNEI, per germline. CDR3 length equals 15 residues. V shed 5 bases and J shed 0 bases, with 11 bases lying between them. CDR3: CASSSDGSSGNTIYF. CDR3 bases: TGTGCCAGCAGTTCAGACGGAAGCTCTGGAAACACCATATATTTT.

The genes are TRBV2 and TRBJ2-7; D not resolved. The V and J ends lost 4 bases and 1 base respectively, with 8 bases between them. This CDR3 comprises 13 residues. Germline CDR1 and CDR2: SNHLY and FYNNEI. As DNA, the CDR3 is TGTGCCAGCAGTGCTGACCGTTCCTACGAGCAGTACTTC. Translation gives CASSADRSYEQYF.

This chain joins TRBV5-4 and TRBJ2-1; a possible D gene is TRBD1 (5 bases). Per the germline V gene, CDR1 is SGHNT and CDR2 is YYREEE (reference sequence). V was trimmed by 1 base and J by 2 bases, leaving 13 bases between them. The CDR3 runs 16 residues. The DNA for the CDR3 is TGTGCCAGCAGCTTGAGGGTGGGGCGCACCTACAATGAGCAGTTCTTC. Translating it yields CASSLRVGRTYNEQFF.

V usage is TRBV7-2 and J usage is TRBJ1-2, with TRBD1 as a possible D gene (5 bases). The CDR3 covers 14 residues. V was clipped by 5 bases and J by 3 bases, with 13 bases between them. Looked up from germline, CDR1 is SGHTA and CDR2 is FQGNSA. CDR3 DNA sequence: TGTGCCAGCAGCGTAACCTGGGGGGACTATGGCTACACCTTC. This codes for CASSVTWGDYGYTF.

The rearrangement uses TRBV27 and TRBJ2-3; D is unresolved. Trimming cost V 5 bases and J 0 bases, with 6 bases left between them. Germline-derived CDR1 and CDR2 are MNHEY and SMNVEV (reference sequence). CDR3 length: 13 amino acids. The CDR3 bases are TGTGCCAGCAGTCCATCTAGCACAGATACGCAGTATTTT. This gives the protein CASSPSSTDTQYF.

The rearrangement joins TRBV9 to TRBJ2-3; no clear D. The germline CDR1 and CDR2 sequences are SGDLS and YYNGEE. V was shortened by 0 bases and J by 5 bases, with 4 bases between the two germline ends. The CDR3 is 12 residues long. CDR3 nucleotide sequence: TGTGCCAGCAGCGTAGGAATAGATACGCAGTATTTT. Amino acids: CASSVGIDTQYF. The complete variable domain, with remaining parts taken from reference TRBV9 and TRBJ2-3, reads DSGVTQTPKHLITATGQRVTLRCSPRSGDLSVYWYQQSLDQGLQFLIQYYNGEERAKGNILERFSAQQFPDLHSELNLSSLELGDSALYFCASSVGIDTQYFGPGTRLTVL.

The chain links TRBV18 to TRBJ2-1; no reliable D call. In germline, CDR1 is KGHSH, CDR2 LQKENI. V dropped 0 bases and J dropped 9 bases, with 6 bases sitting between them. The CDR3 spans 12 residues. CDR3 bases: TGTGCCAGCTCACCACCGGGCGGTGAGCAGTTCTTC. This codes for CASSPPGGEQFF.

V usage is TRBV2 and J usage is TRBJ2-1; weak D call: TRBD2 (6 bases). The V gene lost 7 bases and the J gene lost 5 bases, with 6 bases spanning the gap. This CDR3 spans 11 amino acids. Germline assignment: CDR1 SNHLY and CDR2 FYNNEI. The CDR3 region has the DNA TGTGCCAGCACGGGAGACAATGAGCAGTTCTTC. Protein: CASTGDNEQFF.

The genes are TRBV24-1 and TRBJ2-1; 14 bases agree with TRBD2. V dropped 3 bases and J dropped 6; count of bases not matched to a gene: 6. From germline, CDR1 is KGHDR and CDR2 SFDVKD. The CDR3 runs to 17 residues. CDR3 bases: TGTGCCACCAGTGATGCCGGGACTAGCGGGGGACTCAATGAGCAGTTCTTC. It translates to CATSDAGTSGGLNEQFF.

This rearrangement joins TRBV19 to TRBJ2-6; TRBD2 is a possible D gene (7 bases). This CDR3 contains 15 residues. Germline V gives CDR1 LNHDA, CDR2 SQIVND (reference sequence). Trimming removed 9 bases at V and 4 bases at J, with 16 bases between. The CDR3 sequence: CARGGGGTGANVLTF. The CDR3 DNA follows: TGTGCCAGGGGGGGCGGGGGTACAGGGGCCAACGTCCTGACTTTC.

This chain links TRBV29-1 with TRBJ2-2, with D perhaps TRBD1 (6 bases). The CDR3 spans 15 residues. CDR1 SQVTM and CDR2 ANQGSEA come from the germline V gene. Trimming stripped 6 bases from V and 5 bases from J, with 19 bases between. CDR3 coding DNA: TGCAGCGTCGGACAGAAGGGCGCTGGGACCGGGGAGCTGTTTTTT. It encodes CSVGQKGAGTGELFF.

The chain uses TRBV10-3 and TRBJ2-2, with TRBD1 matching over 7 bases. With 3 bases clipped from V and 0 bases from J, the junction kept 7 bases outside the gene matches. Germline V gene lookup returns CDR1 ENHRY and CDR2 SYGVKD. The CDR3 sequence is 17 residues long. CDR3 amino acids: CAISDPQGMANTGELFF. The CDR3 DNA sequence: TGTGCCATCAGTGACCCACAGGGGATGGCGAACACCGGGGAGCTGTTTTTT.

This chain uses TRBV24-1 with TRBJ1-1, with 8 positions matching TRBD1. CDR3 length: 15 residues. Germline lookup yields CDR1 KGHDR and CDR2 SFDVKD. With V trimmed by 4 bases and J by 5 bases, 8 bases remained unmatched. The CDR3 coding sequence is TGTGCCACCAGTGACTCCGGGACAGGAGTGACTGAAGCTTTCTTT. Amino acids: CATSDSGTGVTEAFF.